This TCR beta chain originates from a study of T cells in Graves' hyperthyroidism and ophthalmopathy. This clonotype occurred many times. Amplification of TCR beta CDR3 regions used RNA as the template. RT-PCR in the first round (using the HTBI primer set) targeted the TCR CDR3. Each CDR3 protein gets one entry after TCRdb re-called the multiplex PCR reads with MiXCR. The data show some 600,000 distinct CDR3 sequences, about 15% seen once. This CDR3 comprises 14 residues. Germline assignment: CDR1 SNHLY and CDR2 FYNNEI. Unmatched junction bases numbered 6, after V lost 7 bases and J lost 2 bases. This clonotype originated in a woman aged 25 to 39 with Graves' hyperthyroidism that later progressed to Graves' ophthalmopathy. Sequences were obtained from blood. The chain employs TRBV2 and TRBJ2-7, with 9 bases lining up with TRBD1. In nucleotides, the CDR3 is TGTGCCAGCAATTCCGGGACAGGGACCTACGAGCAGTACTTC. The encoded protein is CASNSGTGTYEQYF.